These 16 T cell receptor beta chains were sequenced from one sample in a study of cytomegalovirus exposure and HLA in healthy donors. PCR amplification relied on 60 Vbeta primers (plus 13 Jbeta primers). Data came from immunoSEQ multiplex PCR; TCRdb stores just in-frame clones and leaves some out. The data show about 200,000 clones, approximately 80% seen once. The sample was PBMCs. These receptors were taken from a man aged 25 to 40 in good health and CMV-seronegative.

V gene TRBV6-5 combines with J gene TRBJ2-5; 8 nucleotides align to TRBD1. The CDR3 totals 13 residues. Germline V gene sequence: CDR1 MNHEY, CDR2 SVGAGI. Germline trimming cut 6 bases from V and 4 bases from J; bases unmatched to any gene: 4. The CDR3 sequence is CASSRTGLETQYF. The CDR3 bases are TGTGCCAGCAGCCGGACAGGGTTAGAGACCCAGTACTTC.

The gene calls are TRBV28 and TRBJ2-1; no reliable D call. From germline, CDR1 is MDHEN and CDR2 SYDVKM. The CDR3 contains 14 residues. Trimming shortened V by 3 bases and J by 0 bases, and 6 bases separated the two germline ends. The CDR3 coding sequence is TGTGCCAGCAGTTTGAGCGACTCCTACAATGAGCAGTTCTTC. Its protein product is CASSLSDSYNEQFF.

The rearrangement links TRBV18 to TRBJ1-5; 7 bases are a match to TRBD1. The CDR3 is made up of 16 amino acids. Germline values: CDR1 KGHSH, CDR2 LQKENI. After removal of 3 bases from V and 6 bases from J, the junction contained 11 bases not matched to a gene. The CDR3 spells CASSPLNKGAGQPQHF. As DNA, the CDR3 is TGTGCCAGCTCACCCCTGAATAAGGGGGCAGGTCAGCCCCAGCATTTT. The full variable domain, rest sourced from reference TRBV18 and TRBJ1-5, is NAGVMQNPRHLVRRRGQEARLRCSPMKGHSHVYWYRQLPEEGLKFMVYLQKENIIDESGMPKERFSAEFPKEGPSILRIQQVVRGDSAAYFCASSPLNKGAGQPQHFGDGTRLSIL.

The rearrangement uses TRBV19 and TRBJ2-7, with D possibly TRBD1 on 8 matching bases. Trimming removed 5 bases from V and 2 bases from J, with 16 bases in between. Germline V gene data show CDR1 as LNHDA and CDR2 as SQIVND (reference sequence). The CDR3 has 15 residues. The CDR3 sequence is CASSHGGTGAYEQYF. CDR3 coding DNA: TGTGCCAGTAGTCACGGGGGGACAGGAGCCTACGAGCAGTACTTC.

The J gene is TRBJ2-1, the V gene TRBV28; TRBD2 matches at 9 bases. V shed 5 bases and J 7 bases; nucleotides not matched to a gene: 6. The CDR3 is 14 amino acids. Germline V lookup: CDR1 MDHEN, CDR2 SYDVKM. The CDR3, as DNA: TGTGCCAGCAGTCCCCTGCTAGCGGGGAATGAGCAGTTCTTC. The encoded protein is CASSPLLAGNEQFF.

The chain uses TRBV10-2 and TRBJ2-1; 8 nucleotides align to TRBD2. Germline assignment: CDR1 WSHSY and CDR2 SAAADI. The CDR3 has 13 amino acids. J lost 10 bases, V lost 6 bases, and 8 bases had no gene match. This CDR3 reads CASSAAGGSEQFF. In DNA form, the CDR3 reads TGCGCCAGCAGCGCCGCGGGGGGTAGCGAGCAGTTCTTC.

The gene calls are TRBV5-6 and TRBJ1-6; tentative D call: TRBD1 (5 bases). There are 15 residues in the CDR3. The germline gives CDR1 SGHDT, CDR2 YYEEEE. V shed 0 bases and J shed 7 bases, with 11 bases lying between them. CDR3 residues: CASSLAGGKNSPLHF. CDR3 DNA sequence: TGTGCCAGCAGCTTGGCGGGGGGGAAGAATTCACCCCTCCACTTT.

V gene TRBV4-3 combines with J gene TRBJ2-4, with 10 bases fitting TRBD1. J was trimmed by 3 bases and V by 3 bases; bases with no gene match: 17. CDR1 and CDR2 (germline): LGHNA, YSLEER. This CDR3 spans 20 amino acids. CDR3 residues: CASSHPKGLTGGVFKNIQYF. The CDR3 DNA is TGCGCCAGCAGCCACCCCAAGGGCCTGACAGGGGGCGTTTTCAAAAACATTCAGTACTTC.

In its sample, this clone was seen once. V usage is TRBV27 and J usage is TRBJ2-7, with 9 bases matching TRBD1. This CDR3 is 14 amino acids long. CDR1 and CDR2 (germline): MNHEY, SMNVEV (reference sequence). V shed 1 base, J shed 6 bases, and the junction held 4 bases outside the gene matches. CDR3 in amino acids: CASSLWGQGGEQYF. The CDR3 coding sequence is TGTGCCAGCAGTTTATGGGGACAGGGTGGCGAGCAGTACTTC.

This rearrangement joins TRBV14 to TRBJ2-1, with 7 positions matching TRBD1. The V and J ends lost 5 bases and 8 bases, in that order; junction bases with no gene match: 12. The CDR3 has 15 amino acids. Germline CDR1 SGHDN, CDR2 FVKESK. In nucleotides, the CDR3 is TGTGCCAGCAGCTTGGGACAGAGCCTTGGGGATGAGCAGTTCTTC. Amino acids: CASSLGQSLGDEQFF.

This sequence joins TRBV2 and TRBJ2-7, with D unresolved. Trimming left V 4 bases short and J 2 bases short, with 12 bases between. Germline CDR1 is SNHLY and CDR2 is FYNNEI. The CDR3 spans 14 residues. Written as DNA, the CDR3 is TGTGCCAGCAGTGGGCCTTCACCGCCCTACGAGCAGTACTTC. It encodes CASSGPSPPYEQYF.

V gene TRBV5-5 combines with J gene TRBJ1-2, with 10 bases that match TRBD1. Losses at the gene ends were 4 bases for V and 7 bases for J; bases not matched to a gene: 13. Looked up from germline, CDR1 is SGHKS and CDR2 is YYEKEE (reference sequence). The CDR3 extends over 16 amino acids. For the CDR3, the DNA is TGTGCCAGCAGCCCAATCATCGGGACAGGGGAACCTGGCTACACCTTC. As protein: CASSPIIGTGEPGYTF.

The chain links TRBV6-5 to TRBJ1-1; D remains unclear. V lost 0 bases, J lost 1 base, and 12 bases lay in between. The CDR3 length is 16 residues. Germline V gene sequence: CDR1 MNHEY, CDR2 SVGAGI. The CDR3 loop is CASSYSTRLENTEAFF. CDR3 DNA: TGTGCCAGCAGTTACTCGACTAGATTGGAGAACACTGAAGCTTTCTTT.

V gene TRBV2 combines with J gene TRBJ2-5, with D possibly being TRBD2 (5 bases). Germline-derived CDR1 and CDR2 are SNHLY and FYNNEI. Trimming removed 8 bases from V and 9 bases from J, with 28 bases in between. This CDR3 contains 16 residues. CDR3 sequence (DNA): TGTGCCAGCCGCTGGCAAGACCTGGACCGAGGGAGTCCCCAGTACTTC. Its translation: CASRWQDLDRGSPQYF. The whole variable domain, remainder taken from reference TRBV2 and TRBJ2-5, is EPEVTQTPSHQVTQMGQEVILRCVPISNHLYFYWYRQILGQKVEFLVSFYNNEISEKSEIFDDQFSVERPDGSNFTLKIRSTKLEDSAMYFCASRWQDLDRGSPQYFGPGTRLLVL.

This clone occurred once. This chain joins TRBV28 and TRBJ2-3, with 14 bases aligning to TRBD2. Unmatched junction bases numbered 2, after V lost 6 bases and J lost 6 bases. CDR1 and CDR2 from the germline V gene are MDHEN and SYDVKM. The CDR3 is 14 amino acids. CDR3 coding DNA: TGTGCCAGCAGGGGACTAGCGGGGGTTGATACGCAGTATTTT. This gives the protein CASRGLAGVDTQYF.

CDR3 nucleotides: TGCGCCAGCAGCTTCGGGGGACGGGAGGGTGGCTACACCTTC. Protein: CASSFGGREGGYTF. The chain recombines TRBV5-1 with TRBJ1-2, with D perhaps matching TRBD1 (5 bases). The CDR3 is 14 amino acids. From germline, CDR1 is SGHRS and CDR2 YFSETQ. Trimming removed 2 bases at V and 7 bases at J, with 15 bases between.